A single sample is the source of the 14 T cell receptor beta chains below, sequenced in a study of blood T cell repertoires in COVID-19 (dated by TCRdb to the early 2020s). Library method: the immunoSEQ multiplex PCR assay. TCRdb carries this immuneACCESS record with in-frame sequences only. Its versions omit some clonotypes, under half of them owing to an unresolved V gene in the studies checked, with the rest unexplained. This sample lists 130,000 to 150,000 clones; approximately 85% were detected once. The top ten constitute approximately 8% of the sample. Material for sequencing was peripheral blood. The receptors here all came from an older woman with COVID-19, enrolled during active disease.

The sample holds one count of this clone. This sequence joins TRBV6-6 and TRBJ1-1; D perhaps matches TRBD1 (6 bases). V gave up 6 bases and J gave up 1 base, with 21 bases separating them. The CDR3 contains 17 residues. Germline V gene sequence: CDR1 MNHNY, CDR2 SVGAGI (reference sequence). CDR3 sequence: CASRRILDRPQNTEAFF. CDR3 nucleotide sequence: TGTGCCAGCAGGCGAATACTGGACAGACCGCAGAACACTGAAGCTTTCTTT.

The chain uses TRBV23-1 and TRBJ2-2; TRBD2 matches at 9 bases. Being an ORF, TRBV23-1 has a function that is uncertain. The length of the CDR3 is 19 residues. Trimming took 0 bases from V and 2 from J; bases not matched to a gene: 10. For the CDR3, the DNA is TGCGCCAGCAGTCAATCCCTACTCGCGGGGGGGGCCAACACCGGGGAGCTGTTTTTT. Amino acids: CASSQSLLAGGANTGELFF.

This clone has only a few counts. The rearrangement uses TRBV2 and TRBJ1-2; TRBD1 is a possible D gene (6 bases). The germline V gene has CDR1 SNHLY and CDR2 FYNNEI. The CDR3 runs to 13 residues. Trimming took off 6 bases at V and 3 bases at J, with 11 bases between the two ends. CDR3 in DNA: TGTGCCAGCAGGGAGGACAGCCACTATGGCTACACCTTC. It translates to CASREDSHYGYTF.

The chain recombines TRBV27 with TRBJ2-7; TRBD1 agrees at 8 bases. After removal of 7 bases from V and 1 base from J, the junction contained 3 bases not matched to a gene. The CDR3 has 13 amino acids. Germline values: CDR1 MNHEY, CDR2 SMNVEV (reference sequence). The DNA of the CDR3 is TGTGCCAGCACGCGACAGGGGTCCTACGAGCAGTACTTC. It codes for CASTRQGSYEQYF.

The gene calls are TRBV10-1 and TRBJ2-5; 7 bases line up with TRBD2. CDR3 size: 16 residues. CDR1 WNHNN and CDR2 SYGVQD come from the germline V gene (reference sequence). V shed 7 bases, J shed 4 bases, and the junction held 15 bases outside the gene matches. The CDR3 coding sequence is TGCGCCAGCACCGATTACTTGAGGACTAGTGCAGAGACCCAGTACTTC. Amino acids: CASTDYLRTSAETQYF.

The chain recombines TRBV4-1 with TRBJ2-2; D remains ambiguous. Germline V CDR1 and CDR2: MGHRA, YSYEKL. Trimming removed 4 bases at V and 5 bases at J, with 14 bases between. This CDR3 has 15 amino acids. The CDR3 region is CASSPPRLGTGELFF. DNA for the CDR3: TGCGCCAGCAGCCCCCCGCGGTTGGGTACCGGGGAGCTGTTTTTT.

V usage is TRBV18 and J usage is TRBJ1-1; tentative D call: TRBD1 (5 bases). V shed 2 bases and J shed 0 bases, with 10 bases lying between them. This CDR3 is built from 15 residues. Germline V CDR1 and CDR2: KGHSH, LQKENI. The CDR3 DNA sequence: TGTGCCAGCTCACCAACAGGTTCTATGAACACTGAAGCTTTCTTT. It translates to CASSPTGSMNTEAFF.

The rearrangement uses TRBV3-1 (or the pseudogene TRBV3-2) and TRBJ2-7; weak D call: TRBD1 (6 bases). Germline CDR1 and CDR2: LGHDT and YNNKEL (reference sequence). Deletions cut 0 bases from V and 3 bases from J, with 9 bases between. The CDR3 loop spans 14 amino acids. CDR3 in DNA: TGTGCCAGCAGCCAAGATGCACAGGGCTACGAGCAGTACTTC. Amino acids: CASSQDAQGYEQYF.

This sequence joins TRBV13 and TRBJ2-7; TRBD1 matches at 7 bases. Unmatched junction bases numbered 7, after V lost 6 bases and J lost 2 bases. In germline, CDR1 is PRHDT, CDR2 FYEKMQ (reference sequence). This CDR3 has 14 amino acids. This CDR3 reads CASRHAGTAYEQYF. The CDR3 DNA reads TGTGCCAGCAGACATGCAGGGACAGCCTACGAGCAGTACTTC.

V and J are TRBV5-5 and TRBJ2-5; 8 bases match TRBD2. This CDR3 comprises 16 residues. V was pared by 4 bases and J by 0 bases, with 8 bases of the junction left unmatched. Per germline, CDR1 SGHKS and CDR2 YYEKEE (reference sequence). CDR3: CASSPVASGYQETQYF. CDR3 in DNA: TGTGCCAGCAGCCCCGTCGCTAGCGGGTACCAAGAGACCCAGTACTTC.

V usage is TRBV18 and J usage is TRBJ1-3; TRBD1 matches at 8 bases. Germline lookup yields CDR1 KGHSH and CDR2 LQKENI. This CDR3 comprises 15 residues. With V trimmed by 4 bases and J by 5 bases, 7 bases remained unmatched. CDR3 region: CASSLDRAQRNTIYF. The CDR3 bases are TGTGCCAGCTCACTGGACAGGGCCCAACGAAACACCATATATTTT.

The CDR3 loop is CASSLVAGWQETQYF. The CDR3 bases are TGTGCCAGCAGCTTAGTAGCGGGGTGGCAAGAGACCCAGTACTTC. The chain uses TRBV7-9 and TRBJ2-5; 8 positions match TRBD2. The CDR3 length is 15 residues. The germline V gene encodes CDR1 SEHNR and CDR2 FQNEAQ (reference sequence). Germline trimming cut 1 base from V and 2 bases from J; bases unmatched to any gene: 3.

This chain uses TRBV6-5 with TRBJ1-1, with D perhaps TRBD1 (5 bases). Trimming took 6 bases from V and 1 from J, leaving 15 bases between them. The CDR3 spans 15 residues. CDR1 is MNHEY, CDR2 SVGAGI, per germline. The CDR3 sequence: CASRSIDRGNTEAFF. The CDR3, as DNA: TGTGCCAGCAGAAGCATCGACAGAGGGAACACTGAAGCTTTCTTT.

The CDR3 region has the DNA TGTGCCAGCAGCCAACAGGCCAGGGTGGTCTGGAATGGCAATCAGCCCCAGCATTTT. It translates to CASSQQARVVWNGNQPQHF. This chain links TRBV16 with TRBJ1-5, with D perhaps matching TRBD1 (5 bases). The CDR3 consists of 19 residues. The germline V gene encodes CDR1 KGHSY and CDR2 FQNENV. V was clipped by 2 bases and J by 2 bases, with 22 bases between them. The full variable domain, with the rest looked up from reference TRBV16 and TRBJ1-5, is GEEVAQTPKHLVRGEGQKAKLYCAPIKGHSYVFWYQQVLKNEFKFLISFQNENVFDETGMPKERFSAKCLPNSPCSLEIQATKLEDSAVYFCASSQQARVVWNGNQPQHFGDGTRLSIL.